Below, 8 T cell receptor beta chains from the same sample are listed, as sequenced in a study of identical twins. TCRdb re-called the 5' RACE reads through MiXCR, storing one row per CDR3 protein. The repertoire includes fewer than 900,000 distinct CDR3 sequences, approximately 22% of them detected once, and roughly 4% sits in the top ten. This sample was shared with a second study, whose subject was T cells expressing NK-cell markers.

The sequenced sample consisted of PBMCs. Every receptor here comes from a woman between 18 and 29 years old in good health.

This clonotype was observed a few times. The V call is TRBV4-2, the J call TRBJ1-6; D is unclear. Germline V gene data show CDR1 as LGHNA and CDR2 as YNFKEQ. With 3 bases removed from V and 5 bases from J, the gap between germline ends came to 5 bases. The CDR3 covers 13 residues. The CDR3 sequence: CASSHPNNSPLHF. The DNA for the CDR3 is TGTGCCAGCAGCCATCCAAATAATTCACCCCTCCACTTT.

This chain connects TRBV5-6 to TRBJ2-5; D not certain. Looked up from germline, CDR1 is SGHDT and CDR2 is YYEEEE. This CDR3 is built from 15 residues. V lost 1 base and J lost 4, with 14 bases in between. The CDR3 protein is CASSLSRYLRETQYF. CDR3 sequence (DNA): TGTGCCAGCAGCTTGAGCAGGTATCTTCGAGAGACCCAGTACTTC.

This clonotype has a handful of counts. The chain couples TRBV12-3 or TRBV12-4 to TRBJ2-3; 9 bases line up with TRBD2. The CDR3 covers 19 residues. V shed 2 bases, J shed 1 base, and the junction held 13 bases outside the gene matches. The CDR3 reads CASSLLAGGPGTGTDTQYF. CDR3 nucleotides: TGTGCCAGCAGTTTATTGGCGGGAGGGCCGGGTACAGGCACAGATACGCAGTATTTT.

The chain is built from TRBV20-1 and TRBJ2-1; the match to TRBD2 covers 13 bases. This CDR3 contains 17 residues. Trimming cost V 6 bases and J 4 bases; bases outside gene matches: 12. Per the germline V gene, CDR1 is DFQATT and CDR2 is SNEGSKA (reference sequence). The CDR3 region is CSAKGTSGAMGYNEQFF. CDR3 sequence (DNA): TGCAGTGCCAAAGGGACTAGCGGGGCGATGGGGTACAATGAGCAGTTCTTC.

In its sample, this clonotype was seen a few times. This chain joins TRBV29-1 and TRBJ2-2; 7 positions match TRBD2. V was pared by 4 bases and J by 6 bases, with 14 bases of the junction left unmatched. Per the germline V gene, CDR1 is SQVTM and CDR2 is ANQGSEA. The CDR3 runs 16 residues. For the CDR3, the DNA is TGCAGCGTTGGATCTCCGGCGGGAGCTCGGGCCGGGGAGCTGTTTTTT. It encodes CSVGSPAGARAGELFF.

This clonotype came up a few times. The chain is built from TRBV27 and TRBJ2-1; TRBD2 matches at 10 bases. The length of the CDR3 is 13 residues. Germline-derived CDR1 and CDR2 are MNHEY and SMNVEV (reference sequence). J was trimmed by 10 bases and V by 6 bases; bases with no gene match: 6. In nucleotides, the CDR3 is TGTGCCAGCAGGGCTAGCGGGAGTTGGGAGCAGTTCTTC. Translating gives CASRASGSWEQFF.

This clonotype appeared a few times. The chain joins TRBV20-1 to TRBJ2-3, with no clear D. CDR1 DFQATT and CDR2 SNEGSKA come from the germline V gene (reference sequence). The CDR3 totals 14 residues. The V gene lost 4 bases and the J gene lost 1 base, with 12 bases spanning the gap. CDR3 nucleotides: TGCAGTGCTACAAGGCAGGCAGGCACAGATACGCAGTATTTT. Its protein product is CSATRQAGTDTQYF.

The chain couples TRBV29-1 to TRBJ2-2; no firm D call. The germline V gene encodes CDR1 SQVTM and CDR2 ANQGSEA. The germline V and J ends were trimmed by 5 bases and 7 bases, with 11 bases remaining between them. The CDR3 covers 12 residues. In DNA, the CDR3 is TGCAGCGTTTCACTAAGAAGCGGGGAGCTGTTTTTT. Protein: CSVSLRSGELFF.